Shown below are 20 T cell receptor beta chains from a single sample sequenced in a study of PD-1 blockade in classical Hodgkin lymphoma. The data were produced by immunoSEQ multiplex PCR, yet TCRdb's version contains in-frame clones alone and is incomplete. Of about 100,000 clones listed, over 70% are singletons. Every single patient, without exception, relapsed after autologous stem cell transplantation, and brentuximab vedotin exposure varied. Sample: peripheral blood mononuclear cells (PBMCs), taken at baseline. Source of these receptors: a human donor with classical Hodgkin lymphoma.

The chain combines TRBV4-1 with TRBJ2-1, with 7 bases that match TRBD2. The CDR3 contains 16 residues. Per the germline V gene, CDR1 is MGHRA and CDR2 is YSYEKL. V was clipped by 1 base and J by 4 bases; unmatched bases: 7. The CDR3 DNA reads as TGCGCCAGCAGCCAAGCAGGCGGGAGCGGATACAATGAGCAGTTCTTC. Encoded protein: CASSQAGGSGYNEQFF.

The chain couples TRBV5-1 to TRBJ1-2; 7 bases fit TRBD1. The V segment lost 5 bases and the J segment 3 bases; nucleotides outside the gene matches: 1. CDR3 length: 12 amino acids. Germline V gene sequence: CDR1 SGHRS, CDR2 YFSETQ. The DNA of the CDR3 is TGCGCCAGCAGTCAGGGGGACTATGGCTACACCTTC. Translated: CASSQGDYGYTF.

J is TRBJ1-5 and V is TRBV28, with 9 bases identical to TRBD1. CDR1 is MDHEN and CDR2 is SYDVKM in the germline V gene. With 9 bases clipped from V and 10 bases from J, the junction kept 7 bases outside the gene matches. The CDR3 contains 12 residues. CDR3 DNA: TGTGCCAGTGGGGACAGGGTTTATCCCCAGCATTTT. It specifies CASGDRVYPQHF.

The rearrangement links TRBV5-6 to TRBJ1-4; 7 bases fit TRBD1. V shed 4 bases, J shed 7 bases, and the junction held 7 bases outside the gene matches. The CDR3 spans 14 residues. The germline V gene encodes CDR1 SGHDT and CDR2 YYEEEE. CDR3 amino acids: CASSPTGRPEKLFF. DNA for the CDR3: TGTGCCAGCAGCCCGACAGGGCGACCTGAAAAACTGTTTTTT. The full variable domain, rest sourced from reference TRBV5-6 and TRBJ1-4, is DAGVTQSPTHLIKTRGQQVTLRCSPKSGHDTVSWYQQALGQGPQFIFQYYEEEERQRGNFPDRFSGHQFPNYSSELNVNALLLGDSALYLCASSPTGRPEKLFFGSGTQLSVL.

V and J are TRBV5-1 and TRBJ2-5; TRBD1 matches at 7 bases. Germline V lookup: CDR1 SGHRS, CDR2 YFSETQ. The CDR3 sequence is 14 residues long. Trimming cost V 4 bases and J 3 bases; bases outside gene matches: 6. The CDR3 sequence: CASSPTTGEETQYF. CDR3 DNA sequence: TGCGCCAGCAGCCCTACTACAGGGGAAGAGACCCAGTACTTC.

The genes are TRBV7-9 and TRBJ1-4, with no clear D. Germline V gives CDR1 SEHNR, CDR2 FQNEAQ (reference sequence). The CDR3 sequence is 15 residues long. Trimming shortened V by 5 bases and J by 4 bases, and 14 bases separated the two germline ends. The CDR3 spells CASSPRGALNEKLFF. CDR3 bases: TGTGCCAGCAGCCCTCGCGGAGCCCTTAATGAAAAACTGTTTTTT.

This clone was observed once. This chain connects TRBV6-6 to TRBJ1-4; TRBD1 agrees at 12 bases. The germline V gene encodes CDR1 MNHNY and CDR2 SVGAGI (reference sequence). V lost 4 bases to trimming and J lost 10 bases; unmatched junction nucleotides: 7. The CDR3 totals 15 residues. The CDR3 protein is CASSSRGQGAVKLFF. The CDR3 DNA sequence: TGTGCCAGCAGTTCACGGGGACAGGGGGCCGTAAAACTGTTTTTT.

J is TRBJ2-7 and V is TRBV5-1; 12 bases align to TRBD2. J was trimmed by 4 bases and V by 7 bases; bases with no gene match: 9. The CDR3 has 15 residues. CDR1 is SGHRS and CDR2 is YFSETQ in the germline V gene. CDR3 coding DNA: TGCGCCAGCCGTGACGCCCTAGCGGGAGGGTACGAGCAGTACTTC. Its translation: CASRDALAGGYEQYF. Full variable domain (outside the CDR3, taken from reference TRBV5-1 and TRBJ2-7): KAGVTQTPRYLIKTRGQQVTLSCSPISGHRSVSWYQQTPGQGLQFLFEYFSETQRNKGNFPGRFSGRQFSNSRSEMNVSTLELGDSALYLCASRDALAGGYEQYFGPGTRLTVT.

Concerning this clone itself: The sample has other DNA sequences that encode this CDR3 too. The chain recombines TRBV20-1 with TRBJ1-1; no definite D call. Trimming stripped 0 bases from V and 2 bases from J, with 1 base between. CDR1 is DFQATT and CDR2 is SNEGSKA in the germline V gene (reference sequence). The CDR3 sequence is 11 residues long. The CDR3 DNA is TGCAGTGCTAGAGAAAACACTGAAGCTTTCTTT. Protein product: CSARENTEAFF.

This chain connects TRBV10-3 to TRBJ2-7; unclear D gene. The CDR3 spans 12 residues. Deletions cut 4 bases from V and 3 bases from J, with 7 bases between. Germline CDR1 and CDR2: ENHRY and SYGVKD. CDR3: CAISGPNYEQYF. As DNA, the CDR3 is TGTGCCATCAGTGGCCCGAACTACGAGCAGTACTTC.

The chain is built from TRBV2 and TRBJ1-5; TRBD1 matches at 10 bases. CDR1 is SNHLY, CDR2 FYNNEI, per germline. This CDR3 is 16 amino acids long. The V gene end was trimmed by 6 bases and the J gene end by 2 bases; junction bases not matched to a gene: 7. The CDR3 reads CASSVTGTGGNQPQHF. CDR3 DNA: TGTGCCAGCAGCGTTACCGGGACAGGGGGCAATCAGCCCCAGCATTTT.

J is TRBJ2-1 and V is TRBV7-9; possibly TRBD2 for D (6 bases). This CDR3 has 15 residues. V was pared by 2 bases and J by 7 bases, with 15 bases between. Germline CDR1 and CDR2: SEHNR and FQNEAQ (reference sequence). Written as DNA, the CDR3 is TGTGCCAGCAGCTTACGGGCGGGACCCTTAAATGAGCAGTTCTTC. Protein sequence: CASSLRAGPLNEQFF.

This clone was seen repeatedly, ten times or more. The chain uses TRBV19 and TRBJ2-7; either TRBD1 or TRBD2 may fit D (5 bases each). V was cut by 7 bases and J by 3 bases, with 13 bases left in between. There are 13 residues in the CDR3. Germline V lookup: CDR1 LNHDA, CDR2 SQIVND (reference sequence). CDR3 residues: CASKGESGYEQYF. CDR3 bases: TGTGCCAGTAAAGGGGAAAGCGGCTACGAGCAGTACTTC.

Comments on this clone: At one of its ends the junction is not consistent with the germline gene, which may arise from a read error. The rearrangement links TRBV7-9 to TRBJ2-5; no firm D call. The length of the CDR3 is 14 residues. Per the germline V gene, CDR1 is SEHNR and CDR2 is FQNEAQ (reference sequence). The chain's CDR3 is CASSPPRGGETQYF. The CDR3 nucleotides read TGTGCCAGCAGCCCCCCCCGCGGTGGAGAGACTCAGTACTTC.

The genes are TRBV19 and TRBJ2-3; tentatively, D is TRBD1 or TRBD2 (5 bases each). The CDR3 extends over 14 amino acids. The germline gives CDR1 LNHDA, CDR2 SQIVND (reference sequence). With 6 bases removed from V and 3 bases from J, the gap between germline ends came to 13 bases. The CDR3 DNA reads TGTGCCAGTAGCGTCGGGGCCGCGACAGATACGCAGTATTTT. Its translation is CASSVGAATDTQYF.

This chain joins TRBV2 and TRBJ2-5, with D unresolved. The J call is in doubt because the DNA end fits TRBJ2-7 better. This CDR3 spans 15 amino acids. Germline CDR1 reads SNHLY; CDR2 reads FYNNEI. This CDR3 is CASSPGVVPDYEQYF. The CDR3 DNA follows: TGTGCCAGCAGCCCTGGGGTAGTTCCCGACTACGAGCAGTACTTC.

The gene calls are TRBV5-4 and TRBJ2-7; TRBD1 aligns across 7 bases. V shed 5 bases and J 2 bases; nucleotides not matched to a gene: 7. The germline V gene has CDR1 SGHNT and CDR2 YYREEE (reference sequence). The CDR3 runs to 14 residues. Here the CDR3 DNA reads TGTGCCAGCAGGTCCGGGACAGCGACCTACGAGCAGTACTTC. This codes for CASRSGTATYEQYF.

The chain combines TRBV2 with TRBJ1-5; 12 bases are shared with TRBD1. The germline V gene has CDR1 SNHLY and CDR2 FYNNEI. The CDR3 is 15 residues long. V shed 4 bases and J 6 bases; nucleotides not matched to a gene: 4. The CDR3 spells CASSGGTGGSQPQHF. CDR3 DNA sequence: TGTGCCAGCAGTGGAGGGACAGGGGGCAGTCAGCCCCAGCATTTT.

The CDR3 protein is CAWSTGVGQPQHF. CDR3 nucleotides: TGTGCCTGGAGTACAGGGGTTGGTCAGCCCCAGCATTTT. V is TRBV30 and J is TRBJ1-5; 7 bases fit TRBD1. Germline V lookup: CDR1 GTSNPN, CDR2 SVGIG (reference sequence). CDR3 length: 13 amino acids. V trimming: 2 bases; J trimming: 6 bases; junction bases outside the gene matches: 4.

V is TRBV28 and J is TRBJ1-5; tentatively, D is TRBD1 (6 bases). The CDR3 sequence is 15 residues long. The germline V and J ends were trimmed by 5 bases and 11 bases, with 22 bases remaining between them. Germline assignment: CDR1 MDHEN and CDR2 SYDVKM. CDR3 in DNA: TGTGCCAGCAGTACGCTACAGGGTTACCTCATGACCCAGCATTTT. It codes for CASSTLQGYLMTQHF.